The 20 T cell receptor beta chains listed next were all sequenced from one sample in a study of shared clonotypes between healthy human individuals. Using immunoSEQ multiplex PCR, the repertoire was profiled, and TCRdb retains in-frame clones only, with some absent. The profile covers a few million clones, with more than 90% appearing a single time and roughly 0.13% taken by the ten largest. The sequencing sample was made of naive CD4+ T cells sorted from blood. This sample's subset: CD45RA+ positively selected. Receptors originate from a man aged 18 to 29 in good health.

V gene TRBV29-1 combines with J gene TRBJ2-1; no definite D call. CDR3 length equals 13 residues. Germline V lookup: CDR1 SQVTM, CDR2 ANQGSEA. The V gene lost 7 bases and the J gene lost 4 bases, with 14 bases spanning the gap. The CDR3 region is CSASENEYNEQFF. CDR3 nucleotides: TGCAGCGCTAGTGAAAACGAGTACAATGAGCAGTTCTTC.

V is TRBV7-2 and J is TRBJ2-7; a weak D match, TRBD2 (7 bases). The CDR3 has 14 residues. The germline CDR1 and CDR2 sequences are SGHTA and FQGNSA. Deletions cut 5 bases from V and 0 bases from J, with 11 bases between. This CDR3 reads CASSPRGASYEQYF. The DNA of the CDR3 is TGTGCCAGCAGCCCCCGGGGGGCCTCCTACGAGCAGTACTTC.

This clone was found once. The rearrangement links TRBV20-1 to TRBJ2-3, with D unclear. The CDR3 runs to 11 residues. Trimming stripped 6 bases from V and 6 bases from J, with 10 bases between. Germline V gene lookup returns CDR1 DFQATT and CDR2 SNEGSKA (reference sequence). The chain's CDR3 is CSANRADTQYF. CDR3 sequence (DNA): TGCAGTGCCAATCGCGCGGATACGCAGTATTTT.

This rearrangement joins TRBV11-2 to TRBJ2-2; no definite D call. The germline V and J ends were trimmed by 8 bases and 7 bases, with 20 bases remaining between them. This CDR3 is 15 amino acids long. Germline assignment: CDR1 SGHAT and CDR2 FQNNGV. The chain's CDR3 is CASGPPLWAGGELFF. The CDR3 DNA follows: TGTGCCAGCGGCCCCCCGTTGTGGGCCGGCGGGGAGCTGTTTTTT. The whole variable domain, remainder taken from reference TRBV11-2 and TRBJ2-2, is EAGVAQSPRYKIIEKRQSVAFWCNPISGHATLYWYQQILGQGPKLLIQFQNNGVVDDSQLPKDRFSAERLKGVDSTLKIQPAKLEDSAVYLCASGPPLWAGGELFFGEGSRLTVL.

This chain uses TRBV5-1 with TRBJ1-2, with 10 bases fitting TRBD1. Germline loops: CDR1 SGHRS, CDR2 YFSETQ. With V trimmed by 4 bases and J by 4 bases, 4 bases remained unmatched. This CDR3 is built from 14 residues. The CDR3 sequence: CASSPTGGFYGYTF. CDR3 coding DNA: TGCGCCAGCAGCCCGACAGGGGGCTTCTATGGCTACACCTTC.

This chain links TRBV25-1 with TRBJ2-1; no definite D call. The CDR3 sequence is 14 residues long. V was clipped by 6 bases and J by 7 bases, with 16 bases between them. Germline assignment: CDR1 MGHDK and CDR2 SYGVNS. CDR3 sequence: CASRQNGGRNEQFF. CDR3 sequence (DNA): TGTGCCAGCAGGCAAAATGGCGGCAGGAATGAGCAGTTCTTC.

The chain joins TRBV10-3 to TRBJ2-7; 9 bases agree with TRBD1. Per the germline V gene, CDR1 is ENHRY and CDR2 is SYGVKD. With 3 bases clipped from V and 3 bases from J, the junction kept 6 bases outside the gene matches. This CDR3 region has 15 residues. In DNA, the CDR3 is TGTGCCATCAGTGATCCGGGACAGGGATACTACGAGCAGTACTTC. The encoded protein is CAISDPGQGYYEQYF.

The chain carries TRBV15 and TRBJ2-3; D is possibly TRBD1 or TRBD2 (5 bases each). CDR3 size: 14 residues. Per the germline V gene, CDR1 is LNHNV and CDR2 is YYDKDF (reference sequence). V lost 5 bases and J 6 bases, leaving 15 bases between the germline ends. The CDR3 loop reads CATSPGRGWDTQYF. CDR3 sequence (DNA): TGTGCCACCAGCCCCGGCCGGGGCTGGGATACGCAGTATTTT.

CDR3 coding DNA: TGTGCCAGCAGCTTAACGGGACTAGCGTTTGATACGCAGTATTTT. This sequence encodes CASSLTGLAFDTQYF. The V and J genes are TRBV11-2 and TRBJ2-3; TRBD2 agrees at 10 bases. This CDR3 comprises 15 residues. The germline gives CDR1 SGHAT, CDR2 FQNNGV. V was pared by 2 bases and J by 6 bases, with 5 bases of the junction left unmatched.

On this clone itself: One end of the junction does not line up with germline, which may come from a read error. The chain uses TRBV7-7 and TRBJ2-5, with 9 bases matching TRBD2. CDR1 and CDR2 (germline): SSHAT, FNYEAQ (reference sequence). The CDR3 length is 14 residues. CDR3 sequence (DNA): TGTGCTAGCAGCACCTCTAGCGGGGCGAAGACCCAGTACTTC. Its protein is CASSTSSGAKTQYF.

The chain employs TRBV21-1 and TRBJ1-3; no check of the table's D call, TRBD1, against the DNA was made. TRBV21-1 is a documented pseudogene. CDR3 size: 16 residues. CDR3 coding DNA: TGTGCCAGCAGCAAAGCCGGACAGACCTCTGGAAACACCATATATTTT. Residues: CASSKAGQTSGNTIYF.

The rearrangement uses TRBV19 and TRBJ2-7; 9 bases fit TRBD1. The germline CDR1 and CDR2 sequences are LNHDA and SQIVND (reference sequence). With V trimmed by 4 bases and J by 3 bases, 13 bases remained unmatched. The CDR3 has 17 residues. CDR3 protein: CASSTILPDRGLYEQYF. In nucleotides, the CDR3 is TGTGCCAGTAGTACGATTCTGCCGGACAGGGGACTCTACGAGCAGTACTTC. The whole variable domain, filled in from reference TRBV19 and TRBJ2-7, reads DGGITQSPKYLFRKEGQNVTLSCEQNLNHDAMYWYRQDPGQGLRLIYYSQIVNDFQKGDIAEGYSVSREKKESFPLTVTSAQKNPTAFYLCASSTILPDRGLYEQYFGPGTRLTVT.

The V gene is TRBV19, the J gene TRBJ2-5; D perhaps matches TRBD2 (6 bases). From germline, CDR1 is LNHDA and CDR2 SQIVND (reference sequence). V shed 3 bases and J shed 2 bases, with 16 bases lying between them. The CDR3 contains 16 residues. CDR3 in amino acids: CASSIRFGGPQETQYF. In nucleotides, the CDR3 is TGTGCCAGTAGTATTCGTTTCGGGGGACCGCAAGAGACCCAGTACTTC. The full variable domain, in which reference TRBV19 and TRBJ2-5 provide the parts outside the CDR3, is DGGITQSPKYLFRKEGQNVTLSCEQNLNHDAMYWYRQDPGQGLRLIYYSQIVNDFQKGDIAEGYSVSREKKESFPLTVTSAQKNPTAFYLCASSIRFGGPQETQYFGPGTRLLVL.

This clone appeared once. The chain is built from TRBV7-9 and TRBJ2-5, with TRBD2 matching 8 bases. V trimming: 4 bases; J trimming: 1 base; junction bases outside the gene matches: 14. The CDR3 contains 18 residues. Germline V gives CDR1 SEHNR, CDR2 FQNEAQ (reference sequence). As DNA, the CDR3 is TGTGCCAGCAGCTGGCCCGATGGTTCGGGAGGGGGCCAAGAGACCCAGTACTTC. Translating gives CASSWPDGSGGGQETQYF.

This chain links TRBV13 with TRBJ1-1; D gene unclear. The germline V gene encodes CDR1 PRHDT and CDR2 FYEKMQ (reference sequence). This CDR3 contains 14 residues. Trimming removed 6 bases from V and 3 bases from J, with 14 bases in between. The chain's CDR3 is CASSSLLKDTEAFF. The CDR3 nucleotides are TGTGCCAGCAGTTCCCTCCTTAAGGACACTGAAGCTTTCTTT.

V is TRBV29-1 and J is TRBJ2-2; no clear D gene. The V gene lost 8 bases and the J gene lost 1 base, with 11 bases spanning the gap. Germline V gives CDR1 SQVTM, CDR2 ANQGSEA. The CDR3 totals 13 residues. The CDR3 bases are TGCAGCTTACGAACGGGGAACACCGGGGAGCTGTTTTTT. Its translation: CSLRTGNTGELFF.

V usage is TRBV5-7 and J usage is TRBJ1-2; no clear D. TRBV5-7 is an ORF; its function is uncertain. This CDR3 is 16 amino acids long. Between the trimmed V and J ends, which lost 0 bases and 7 bases, there was a span of 19 bases. The CDR3 is CASSLDLGLLLCGYTF. The CDR3 DNA reads TGTGCCAGCAGCTTGGACCTGGGCCTTCTACTCTGTGGCTACACCTTC.

This rearrangement joins TRBV7-2 to TRBJ1-5; unclear D gene. This CDR3 is built from 15 residues. Germline V gene lookup returns CDR1 SGHTA and CDR2 FQGNSA. Trimming shortened V by 4 bases and J by 0 bases, and 10 bases separated the two germline ends. Here the CDR3 reads CASSWIPDSNQPQHF. As DNA, the CDR3 is TGTGCCAGCAGCTGGATCCCCGATAGCAATCAGCCCCAGCATTTT. Complete variable domain (other parts from reference TRBV7-2 and TRBJ1-5): GAGVSQSPSNKVTEKGKDVELRCDPISGHTALYWYRQSLGQGLEFLIYFQGNSAPDKSGLPSDRFSAERTGGSVSTLTIQRTQQEDSAVYLCASSWIPDSNQPQHFGDGTRLSIL.

V gene TRBV6-1 combines with J gene TRBJ1-3; D is unclear. The germline V gene encodes CDR1 MNHNS and CDR2 SASEGT. V lost 4 bases, J lost 0 bases, and 4 bases lay in between. The CDR3 totals 13 residues. CDR3 protein: CASSGFSGNTIYF. CDR3 DNA sequence: TGTGCCAGCAGTGGGTTCTCTGGAAACACCATATATTTT.

The genes are TRBV2 and TRBJ2-5, with TRBD2 identical over 7 bases. The germline CDR1 and CDR2 sequences are SNHLY and FYNNEI. V was pared by 7 bases and J by 4 bases, with 6 bases of the junction left unmatched. The CDR3 extends over 13 amino acids. The CDR3 DNA follows: TGTGCCAGCAAGGGCGGGAGTTTAGAGACCCAGTACTTC. Amino acids: CASKGGSLETQYF.